One and the same sample provided the 9 T cell receptor beta chains below, sequenced in a study of T cell repertoires in cytomegalovirus infection. Their specific antigens are unknown. TCRdb reanalysed the reads using MiXCR and keeps one entry per CDR3 protein. This table has 200,000 or so distinct CDR3 sequences, around 40% appearing once. The sequencing here drew on CD8+ T cells from cultured PBMCs, taken from culture after CMV antigen stimulation. The receptors were sampled from a human donor in good health (CMV status not recorded). Some clones in this sample may be carry-over from other donors' samples.

The chain recombines TRBV7-9 with TRBJ1-1; D is ambiguous. The V gene lost 8 bases and the J gene lost 3 bases, with 10 bases spanning the gap. Germline lookup yields CDR1 SEHNR and CDR2 FQNEAQ (reference sequence). The CDR3 covers 12 residues. CDR3 sequence: CASGGLDTEAFF. The CDR3 DNA sequence: TGTGCCAGCGGAGGGCTGGACACTGAAGCTTTCTTT.

This clonotype was picked up a small number of times. This chain links TRBV27 with TRBJ1-1; possibly TRBD1 for D (5 bases). The CDR3 is 17 amino acids. Germline values: CDR1 MNHEY, CDR2 SMNVEV (reference sequence). Deletions cut 2 bases from V and 4 bases from J, with 20 bases between. The DNA for the CDR3 is TGTGCCAGCAGTTTAGGGGGGGGAGGTGGTTGGGGCACTGAAGCTTTCTTT. Its translation is CASSLGGGGGWGTEAFF.

CDR3 protein: CASSIGPGGYYQPQHF. In DNA form, the CDR3 reads TGTGCCAGTAGTATAGGGCCAGGGGGTTACTATCAGCCCCAGCATTTT. The gene calls are TRBV19 and TRBJ1-5; 7 bases agree with TRBD1. Unmatched junction bases numbered 8, after V lost 1 base and J lost 5 bases. The CDR3 has 16 residues. Germline V lookup: CDR1 LNHDA, CDR2 SQIVND (reference sequence).

This chain uses TRBV6-1 with TRBJ2-7, with TRBD1 matching 7 bases. V was clipped by 6 bases and J by 0 bases; unmatched bases: 5. This CDR3 contains 14 residues. Germline V gives CDR1 MNHNS, CDR2 SASEGT. In DNA form, the CDR3 reads TGTGCCAGCAGAGGACAGGCCCTCTCCTACGAGCAGTACTTC. It codes for CASRGQALSYEQYF.

This clonotype appeared a single time. The rearrangement joins TRBV7-8 to TRBJ2-1; 8 positions match TRBD2. Losses at the gene ends were 3 bases for V and 8 bases for J; bases not matched to a gene: 9. This CDR3 has 15 amino acids. Per the germline V gene, CDR1 is SGHVS and CDR2 is FQNEAQ. The CDR3 DNA reads TGTGCCAGCAGCTTCCCCCGGACTAGCATATATGAGCAGTTCTTC. It specifies CASSFPRTSIYEQFF.

This sequence joins TRBV7-8 and TRBJ1-2; TRBD1 aligns across 7 bases. Unmatched junction bases numbered 12, after V lost 6 bases and J lost 8 bases. Germline CDR1 SGHVS, CDR2 FQNEAQ. The CDR3 extends over 14 amino acids. The CDR3, as DNA: TGTGCCAGCAGAAGGGGGCGAGGCAGAGAGGGCTACACCTTC. Translation gives CASRRGRGREGYTF.

In its sample, this clonotype was seen once. The junction departs from germline at one end; a sequencing error may be responsible. This chain joins TRBV7-6 and TRBJ1-2; tentative D call: TRBD1 (5 bases). The V gene's germline CDR1 is SGHVS and CDR2 FNYEAQ. The CDR3 has 14 amino acids. The DNA of the CDR3 is TGTGCTAGCAGCTTAGACAGTGGGAACTATGGCTACACCTTC. Translating gives CASSLDSGNYGYTF.

The chain has TRBV27 and TRBJ2-3, with D maybe TRBD1 (6 bases). Trimming pared 0 bases from V and 0 bases from J, leaving 16 bases between. Germline V lookup: CDR1 MNHEY, CDR2 SMNVEV (reference sequence). The CDR3 has 18 amino acids. CDR3 region: CASSLSYRDIPSTDTQYF. The DNA for the CDR3 is TGTGCCAGCAGTTTATCATACCGGGACATCCCTAGCACAGATACGCAGTATTTT.

The chain joins TRBV20-1 to TRBJ2-7, with 12 bases lining up with TRBD2. The CDR3 loop spans 15 amino acids. The V gene end was trimmed by 0 bases and the J gene end by 3 bases; junction bases not matched to a gene: 3. Germline CDR1 DFQATT, CDR2 SNEGSKA (reference sequence). The DNA of the CDR3 is TGCAGTGCTAGAGATTGGACTAGCGGGGACTACGAGCAGTACTTC. Residues: CSARDWTSGDYEQYF.